This TCR beta chain was sequenced during a study of sequential checkpoint blockade in melanoma (dated by TCRdb to the late 2010s). At the level of the whole study: Patients were assigned by 1:1 randomization to either first-line nivolumab followed by ipilimumab (arm A) or ipilimumab followed by nivolumab (arm B). Maintenance nivolumab came after both trial sequences. General conclusions and limits of the study: The response-prediction model combining TCR metrics and mutation burden needs validation in larger, independent patient cohorts.

TCRbeta CDR3 regions were immunosequenced from genomic DNA with the immunoSEQ Assay. Before high-throughput sequencing, genomic DNA was amplified using bias-controlled multiplex PCR. For the original study's pipeline: To quantify the absolute abundance of each unique TCRbeta CDR3 region, the sequences were collapsed and filtered. Clonality, defined as 1 minus Pielou's evenness, was calculated using productive rearrangements only. Clones with significantly greater frequencies in on-treatment versus baseline samples were identified using a previously published method. TCRdb re-hosts the immuneACCESS table, in-frame sequences only. Its copies lack some clones; in the studies checked, an unresolved V gene accounts for under half of them, and the cause for the rest is not known. Clonal size and the V and J genes are those of that table, whereas D and trimming came from the DNA. This sample is represented by about 17,000 clones; under 75% of them were singletons. In total, the top ten clones hold approximately 17% of the sample.

The CDR3 numbers 14 residues from cysteine through phenylalanine. The kept DNA is CDR3 alone, 42 bases in frame from the first base. For CDR1 and CDR2, the germline V gene lists SGHNT and YENEEA. Here V drops 5 bases and J drops 4 bases, and the junction holds 7 bases not matched to any gene. The sample's treatment or condition, from its label and the paper: randomized to nivolumab then ipilimumab (arm A) or the reverse (arm B). None of the trial patients had been given prior DNA-damaging chemotherapy. On a FACS Aria II flow cytometer, live CD3+CD8+ cells that were negative for CD19 and CD56 were sorted from thawed PBMCs. CheckMate 064, a randomized, open-label phase II trial of sequential checkpoint blockade, was the source of the samples, all of which came from patients with melanoma. Peripheral blood mononuclear cells were obtained through leukapheresis, purified using Ficoll-Paque, and frozen in human serum containing around 9.6% DMSO. Right after sorting, the blood CD3+CD8+ cells were verified to be >95% pure, and DNA extraction followed.

At least ten counts were recorded for this clone. What this receptor recognizes is not known. Base qualities are not recorded, but no much larger clone differs from it by a single base. The TCR originated in a human donor with melanoma. This sample comprised CD8+ T cells sorted from blood (inferred from file names), obtained from a patient given nivolumab and ipilimumab in sequence. The V and J segments used are TRBV11-3 and TRBJ2-7; 8 bases in between match TRBD1. The DNA sequence reads TGTGCCAGCAGCCCGACAGGGGAGCTATACGAGCAGTACTTC. This codes for CASSPTGELYEQYF.